Below are 14 T cell receptor beta chains sequenced from a single sample in a study of blood T cell repertoires in COVID-19. Sequenced by immunoSEQ multiplex PCR; TCRdb stores in-frame clones only, minus some. Here the sample spans 180,000 or so clones, 75% to 90% being singletons. Material: PBMCs or T cells enriched from blood (not recorded which). These receptors were collected from a middle-aged woman with acute COVID-19.

The V gene is TRBV9, the J gene TRBJ2-2; D uncertain. The CDR3 has 15 residues. CDR1 is SGDLS and CDR2 is YYNGEE in the germline V gene. V shed 2 bases and J shed 1 base, with 9 bases lying between them. The CDR3 bases are TGTGCCAGCAGCGTGAATCCAGGGAACACCGGGGAGCTGTTTTTT. As protein: CASSVNPGNTGELFF.

This chain connects TRBV28 to TRBJ2-1, with TRBD2 matching 9 bases. The CDR3 consists of 17 residues. The germline gives CDR1 MDHEN, CDR2 SYDVKM. The V and J ends lost 2 bases and 8 bases, in that order; junction bases with no gene match: 13. Here the CDR3 DNA reads TGTGCCAGCAGTTTACTGACTAGCGGCCTAGAGGGAGATGAGCAGTTCTTC. Its protein product is CASSLLTSGLEGDEQFF.

Of note for this clone: Other DNA sequences in this sample translate to the same CDR3. The V gene is TRBV11-2, the J gene TRBJ2-1; D possibly corresponds to TRBD2 (6 bases). This CDR3 comprises 13 residues. V was clipped by 5 bases and J by 9 bases, with 14 bases between them. The germline gives CDR1 SGHAT, CDR2 FQNNGV. The CDR3 region has the DNA TGTGCCAGCAGCACTCTAGCGCTAGGTGAGCAGTTCTTC. Amino acid sequence: CASSTLALGEQFF.

This chain connects TRBV12-5 to TRBJ2-1, with 12 bases matching TRBD2. This CDR3 has 17 residues. J lost 4 bases, V lost 2 bases, and 6 bases had no gene match. Per germline, CDR1 LGHNT and CDR2 FRNRAP. CDR3 region: CASGLLSSGREYNEQFF. CDR3 bases: TGTGCTAGTGGTTTGTTGTCTAGCGGGAGGGAATACAATGAGCAGTTCTTC.

The chain couples TRBV9 to TRBJ2-5; D might be TRBD1 (5 bases). Looked up from germline, CDR1 is SGDLS and CDR2 is YYNGEE. The CDR3 contains 16 residues. V gave up 4 bases and J gave up 2 bases, with 18 bases separating them. The CDR3 reads CASSPSSSGAQETQYF. CDR3 in DNA: TGTGCCAGCAGCCCGAGTAGTAGTGGGGCGCAAGAGACCCAGTACTTC.

This chain connects TRBV30 to TRBJ2-5; 7 positions agree with TRBD1. Germline CDR1 reads GTSNPN; CDR2 reads SVGIG (reference sequence). The V gene end was trimmed by 2 bases and the J gene end by 0 bases; junction bases not matched to a gene: 6. The CDR3 covers 15 residues. CDR3 sequence reads: CAWSLLQGYQETQYF. CDR3 sequence (DNA): TGTGCCTGGAGTTTACTACAGGGGTACCAAGAGACCCAGTACTTC.

V and J are TRBV6-5 and TRBJ2-3; a possible D gene is TRBD2 (6 bases). Between the trimmed V and J ends, which lost 5 bases and 3 bases, there was a span of 12 bases. There are 14 residues in the CDR3. Germline lookup yields CDR1 MNHEY and CDR2 SVGAGI. In DNA, the CDR3 is TGTGCCAGCAGTAACCTCGCGGGGACAGATACGCAGTATTTT. Protein: CASSNLAGTDTQYF.

The rearrangement links TRBV29-1 to TRBJ1-5; TRBD1 matches 10 bases. CDR1 is SQVTM, CDR2 ANQGSEA, per germline. The CDR3 covers 13 residues. V lost 4 bases and J lost 7; bases outside the gene matches: 4. The CDR3 sequence: CSVGQGAGQPQHF. The DNA of the CDR3 is TGCAGCGTTGGACAGGGGGCTGGGCAGCCCCAGCATTTT.

The chain carries TRBV19 and TRBJ1-5; no definite D call. This CDR3 comprises 12 residues. CDR1 and CDR2 (germline): LNHDA, SQIVND (reference sequence). Deletions cut 7 bases from V and 0 bases from J, with 4 bases between. CDR3 DNA sequence: TGTGCCAGTACGGTTAGCAATCAGCCCCAGCATTTT. This gives the protein CASTVSNQPQHF.

This sequence joins TRBV18 and TRBJ1-5, with 7 bases identical to TRBD1. The germline gives CDR1 KGHSH, CDR2 LQKENI. This CDR3 spans 16 amino acids. Trimming took 5 bases from V and 0 from J; bases not matched to a gene: 7. In nucleotides, the CDR3 is TGTGCCAGCTCATCGGGACAGCCACGTAGCAATCAGCCCCAGCATTTT. Its protein is CASSSGQPRSNQPQHF.

V is TRBV5-4 and J is TRBJ1-2, with D perhaps TRBD1 (6 bases). Trimming stripped 4 bases from V and 8 bases from J, with 12 bases between. Germline CDR1 SGHNT, CDR2 YYREEE (reference sequence). The CDR3 length is 12 residues. CDR3 sequence reads: CASSPRTEGYTF. The CDR3 nucleotides are TGTGCCAGCAGCCCCCGGACAGAAGGCTACACCTTC.

The V call is TRBV2, the J call TRBJ2-2, with a weak D call TRBD1 (6 bases). Germline values: CDR1 SNHLY, CDR2 FYNNEI. The V end lost 9 bases, the J end lost 1 base, and 12 bases lay between the germline ends. The CDR3 is made up of 14 amino acids. The chain's CDR3 is CASSGARNTGELFF. DNA for the CDR3: TGTGCCAGTTCAGGGGCGAGGAACACCGGGGAGCTGTTTTTT.

This clone appeared once. This chain uses TRBV6-4 with TRBJ2-2; tentative D call: TRBD2 (7 bases). Trimming removed 5 bases from V and 7 bases from J, with 17 bases in between. The germline gives CDR1 MRHNA, CDR2 SNTAGT. The CDR3 has 15 amino acids. CDR3 sequence reads: CASSPEGGINGELFF. The CDR3 nucleotides are TGTGCCAGCAGTCCCGAGGGGGGGATCAACGGGGAGCTGTTTTTT.

Only one count was recorded for this clone. The chain carries TRBV5-6 and TRBJ2-3, with 12 bases lining up with TRBD2. The CDR3 has 15 residues. Germline CDR1 SGHDT, CDR2 YYEEEE. With V trimmed by 0 bases and J by 5 bases, 1 base remained unmatched. CDR3 region: CASSLGGLAGDTQYF. The CDR3 DNA reads TGTGCCAGCAGCTTGGGGGGACTAGCGGGAGATACGCAGTATTTT.